The clone carrying this TCR beta chain was recorded only once. The germline gives CDR1 SGDLS, CDR2 YYNGEE. Trimming shortened V by 7 bases and J by 9 bases, and 23 bases separated the two germline ends. The CDR3 loop spans 14 amino acids. Clones were sequenced by immunoSEQ multiplex PCR, and TCRdb holds only the in-frame ones, with some missing. The table records 80,000 to 100,000 clones, about 92% of them present only once. The sample comes from a study of T cell changes during pregnancy in multiple sclerosis. The V gene is TRBV9, the J gene TRBJ2-7; tentatively, D is TRBD2 (5 bases). This TCR derives from a female donor with multiple sclerosis, enrolled in a pregnancy study. The input for sequencing was peripheral blood, taken in the first trimester of pregnancy. CDR3 region: CASAGDAAAAGQYF. The CDR3 DNA reads as TGTGCCAGCGCTGGGGATGCAGCGGCGGCGGGGCAGTACTTC.